Given below is one T cell receptor beta chain in context. The CDR3 loop spans 16 amino acids. The J segment lost 0 bases and the V segment lost 5 bases, leaving 4 bases of the junction unmatched. In germline, CDR1 is LGHNA, CDR2 YNFKEQ. This entry belongs to a study of OX40 agonist ivuxolimab in advanced cancers. About the study: Clinicians treated patients with ivuxolimab, an agonistic anti-OX40 (CD134) antibody. Under the entry rules, prior anti-PD-1, anti-PD-L1 or anti-CTLA-4 therapy was allowed, and more than 35% had some.

Sequenced by immunoSEQ multiplex PCR; TCRdb stores in-frame clones only, minus some. Among 50,000 to 55,000 clones listed, over 75% were seen once. The specimen was CD4+ or CD8+ T cells sorted from blood, collected in a trial of the OX40 agonist ivuxolimab. J is TRBJ2-1 and V is TRBV4-2, with 10 bases that match TRBD2. The sequence was obtained from an adult with an advanced solid tumor such as melanoma, head and neck, liver or kidney cancer. CDR3 in DNA: TGTGCCAGCAGCTTGGAGCGGGGGGGCTCCTACAATGAGCAGTTCTTC. It encodes CASSLERGGSYNEQFF.